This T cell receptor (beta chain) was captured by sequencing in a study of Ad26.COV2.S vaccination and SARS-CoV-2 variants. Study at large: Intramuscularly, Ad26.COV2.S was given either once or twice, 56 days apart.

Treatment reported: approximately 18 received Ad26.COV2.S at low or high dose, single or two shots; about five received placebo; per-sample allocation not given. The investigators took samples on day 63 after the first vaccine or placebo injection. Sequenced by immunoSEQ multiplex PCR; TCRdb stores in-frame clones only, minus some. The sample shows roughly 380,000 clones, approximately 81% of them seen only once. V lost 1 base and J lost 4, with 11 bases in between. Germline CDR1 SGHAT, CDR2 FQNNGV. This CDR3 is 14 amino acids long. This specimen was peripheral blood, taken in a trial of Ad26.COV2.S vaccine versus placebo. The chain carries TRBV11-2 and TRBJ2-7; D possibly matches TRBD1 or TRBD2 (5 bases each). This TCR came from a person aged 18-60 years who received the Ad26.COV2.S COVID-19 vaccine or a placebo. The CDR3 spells CASSLGRGAYEQYF. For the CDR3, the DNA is TGTGCCAGCAGCTTAGGACGGGGCGCTTACGAGCAGTACTTC. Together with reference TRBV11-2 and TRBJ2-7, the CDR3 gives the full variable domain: EAGVAQSPRYKIIEKRQSVAFWCNPISGHATLYWYQQILGQGPKLLIQFQNNGVVDDSQLPKDRFSAERLKGVDSTLKIQPAKLEDSAVYLCASSLGRGAYEQYFGPGTRLTVT.